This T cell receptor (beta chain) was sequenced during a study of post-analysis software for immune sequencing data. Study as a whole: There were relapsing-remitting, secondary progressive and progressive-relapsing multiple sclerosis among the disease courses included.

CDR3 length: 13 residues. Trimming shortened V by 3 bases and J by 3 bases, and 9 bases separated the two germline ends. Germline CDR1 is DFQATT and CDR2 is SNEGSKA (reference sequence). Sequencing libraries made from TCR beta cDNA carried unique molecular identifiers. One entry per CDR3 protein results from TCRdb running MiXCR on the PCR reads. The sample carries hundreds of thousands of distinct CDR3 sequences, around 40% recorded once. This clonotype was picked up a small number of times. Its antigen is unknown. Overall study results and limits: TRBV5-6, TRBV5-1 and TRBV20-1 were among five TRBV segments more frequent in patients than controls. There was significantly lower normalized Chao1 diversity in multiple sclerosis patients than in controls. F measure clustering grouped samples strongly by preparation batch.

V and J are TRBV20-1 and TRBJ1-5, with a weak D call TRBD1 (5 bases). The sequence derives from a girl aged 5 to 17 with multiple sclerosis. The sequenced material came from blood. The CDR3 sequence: CSASAGPNQPQHF. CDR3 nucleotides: TGCAGTGCTAGTGCAGGGCCCAATCAGCCCCAGCATTTT.